The clone carrying this T cell receptor beta chain showed up just once. Its antigen remains unknown. Profiles of TCR beta VDJ and CDR3 were generated from a genomic DNA template. TCRdb re-called the reads with MiXCR, one entry per CDR3 protein. The repertoire holds tens of thousands of distinct CDR3 sequences, with 68% as singletons. The data belong to a study of CD8+CD57+ T cells in acquired aplastic anemia. General study results and limits: Controls did not differ significantly from patients in CD8+ Simpson's diversity. Comparison of patients with controls identified around 31 shared CD8+ CDR3 sequences.

The clonotype originates from a human donor in good health, serving as a control. The source material was sorted CD4+, CD8+, or CD8+CD57+ T cells (not recorded which) from PBMCs.

In DNA form, the CDR3 reads TGCAGCGCGGGACAGGGGTCCACAGATACGCAGTATTTT. It is translated as CSAGQGSTDTQYF. J is TRBJ2-3 and V is TRBV29-1; 10 bases align to TRBD1. This CDR3 comprises 13 residues. Looked up from germline, CDR1 is SQVTM and CDR2 is ANQGSEA. V shed 7 bases, J shed 2 bases, and the junction held 3 bases outside the gene matches.